Reported below is one T cell receptor beta chain. What it binds is unknown. Researchers ran the assay at a deep level. Several immunoSEQ 96-well plates shared each subset's DNA, each plate a replicate. Measured with immunoSEQ multiplex PCR; TCRdb has only the in-frame clones, and not every one. The profile shows about 470,000 clones, more than 75% of them singletons. The data belong to a study of shared clonotypes between healthy human individuals. Study findings and constraints: Specimens sampled were limited to blood, with tissue repertoires likely differing. Donor scarcity curtailed the genetic and exposure-history diversity represented herein.

This CDR3 is 18 amino acids long. Germline values: CDR1 SGHNT, CDR2 YENEEA. V lost 1 base and J lost 2; bases outside the gene matches: 6. The chain carries TRBV11-3 and TRBJ2-3, with TRBD2 matching over 13 bases. This sequence originates from a woman in her thirties or forties in good health. Some clones in this sample may be carry-over from other donors' samples. Sample: PBMCs. Written as DNA, the CDR3 is TGTGCCAGCAGCTTAGGCCAGGGACTAGCGGGGAACACAGATACGCAGTATTTT. This gives the protein CASSLGQGLAGNTDTQYF.